Below, 28 T cell receptor beta chains from the same sample are listed, as sequenced in a study of cytomegalovirus exposure and HLA in healthy donors. In the PCR, 60 Vbeta and 13 Jbeta primers were used. This table comes from immunoSEQ multiplex PCR, and its TCRdb copy is limited to in-frame clones, with some not included. This sample has about 180,000 clones, with over 75% found just once. The sample was PBMCs. The receptor set was obtained from a woman aged 25 to 39 in good health and CMV-seronegative.

This clone occurred a few times. The chain uses TRBV4-1 and TRBJ2-2, with TRBD1 matching over 8 bases. With 0 bases clipped from V and 9 bases from J, the junction kept 9 bases outside the gene matches. Germline CDR1 reads MGHRA; CDR2 reads YSYEKL. The CDR3 loop spans 16 amino acids. CDR3 sequence: CASSQELTGALRELFF. DNA of the CDR3: TGCGCCAGCAGCCAAGAATTGACAGGGGCGCTCCGGGAGCTGTTTTTT.

The chain carries TRBV7-2 and TRBJ1-5, with 8 nucleotides matching TRBD1. V trimming: 5 bases; J trimming: 5 bases; junction bases outside the gene matches: 5. CDR1 and CDR2 (germline): SGHTA, FQGNSA. This CDR3 is built from 14 residues. CDR3 protein: CASSAAGGDQPQHF. The CDR3 coding sequence is TGTGCCAGCAGCGCAGCAGGGGGCGATCAGCCCCAGCATTTT.

V is TRBV6-6 and J is TRBJ1-2; D is perhaps TRBD1 (6 bases). The germline V gene encodes CDR1 MNHNY and CDR2 SVGAGI (reference sequence). This CDR3 has 15 residues. V lost 6 bases to trimming and J lost 0 bases, with 14 bases between them. CDR3 sequence: CASSGTSVTNYGYTF. The CDR3 DNA reads as TGTGCCAGCAGCGGGACATCCGTCACTAACTATGGCTACACCTTC.

V is TRBV15 and J is TRBJ1-5; 7 bases match TRBD1. With 3 bases clipped from V and 4 bases from J, the junction kept 3 bases outside the gene matches. The CDR3 runs 14 residues. CDR1 and CDR2 from the germline V gene are LNHNV and YYDKDF (reference sequence). The CDR3 region has the DNA TGTGCCACCAGCAGGACAGGGATGAATCAGCCCCAGCATTTT. It codes for CATSRTGMNQPQHF.

This chain uses TRBV9 with TRBJ1-1, with TRBD1 as a possible D gene (5 bases). The V end lost 0 bases, the J end lost 5 bases, and 14 bases lay between the germline ends. The CDR3 covers 15 residues. Germline V gives CDR1 SGDLS, CDR2 YYNGEE. CDR3: CASSVGSPGLTEAFF. The CDR3 DNA reads TGTGCCAGCAGCGTAGGATCGCCAGGGTTGACTGAAGCTTTCTTT.

The chain combines TRBV7-2 with TRBJ2-7; 7 nucleotides agree with TRBD1. The CDR3 is made up of 15 amino acids. From germline, CDR1 is SGHTA and CDR2 FQGNSA. The J segment lost 6 bases and the V segment lost 1 base, leaving 9 bases of the junction unmatched. The CDR3 reads CASSLEGTVPGEQYF. The DNA of the CDR3 is TGTGCCAGCAGCTTAGAGGGGACAGTCCCTGGCGAGCAGTACTTC.

For this clone: At the DNA level, this CDR3 is encoded by other sequences in the same sample as well. The V and J genes are TRBV5-1 and TRBJ2-7; D is ambiguous. The V end lost 0 bases, the J end lost 0 bases, and 7 bases lay between the germline ends. This CDR3 has 14 residues. Germline loops: CDR1 SGHRS, CDR2 YFSETQ. CDR3 amino acids: CASSLAPPSYEQYF. In DNA, the CDR3 is TGCGCCAGCAGCTTGGCTCCTCCCTCCTACGAGCAGTACTTC.

CDR3 protein: CASTNPGGSGNTIYF. CDR3 DNA sequence: TGTGCCAGTACTAATCCGGGAGGCTCTGGAAACACCATATATTTT. This rearrangement joins TRBV19 to TRBJ1-3; D is ambiguous. The CDR3 sequence is 15 residues long. Germline V gene data show CDR1 as LNHDA and CDR2 as SQIVND (reference sequence). Trimming left V 7 bases short and J 0 bases short, with 13 bases between.

V is TRBV6-1 and J is TRBJ1-2; 9 positions agree with TRBD1. The germline V gene encodes CDR1 MNHNS and CDR2 SASEGT. J lost 4 bases, V lost 2 bases, and 5 bases had no gene match. The CDR3 loop spans 15 amino acids. In DNA, the CDR3 is TGTGCCAGCAGTGAAAGACAGGGGGGCCCCTATGGCTACACCTTC. The encoded protein is CASSERQGGPYGYTF.

The chain couples TRBV5-1 to TRBJ1-4; possible D gene TRBD1, 6 bases. V was shortened by 6 bases and J by 3 bases, with 18 bases between the two germline ends. Germline V gene sequence: CDR1 SGHRS, CDR2 YFSETQ. This CDR3 is built from 16 residues. CDR3 residues: CASKGQGLTPNEKLFF. The CDR3, as DNA: TGCGCCAGCAAGGGGCAGGGGTTGACCCCTAATGAAAAACTGTTTTTT.

This clone was detected a few times. A far larger clone is one base from this, pointing to a likely read error. The V call is TRBV25-1, the J call TRBJ2-2, with D possibly TRBD1 on 6 matching bases. Germline V CDR1 and CDR2: MGHDK, SYGVNS. The CDR3 covers 16 residues. V dropped 8 bases and J dropped 2 bases, with 18 bases sitting between them. DNA of the CDR3: TGTGCCAGCGCCCCCGCGACAGGAAGAAACACCGGGGAGCTGTTTTTT. Encoded protein: CASAPATGRNTGELFF.

The V call is TRBV5-4, the J call TRBJ1-2, with TRBD1 identical over 8 bases. V was clipped by 0 bases and J by 7 bases; unmatched bases: 8. CDR3 length: 15 residues. Germline CDR1 SGHNT, CDR2 YYREEE (reference sequence). CDR3 sequence (DNA): TGTGCCAGCAGCTTGGCCGGGCAGGGGGCTTCTGGCTACACCTTC. As protein: CASSLAGQGASGYTF. Combining the CDR3 with reference TRBV5-4 and TRBJ1-2 gives the whole variable domain ETGVTQSPTHLIKTRGQQVTLRCSSQSGHNTVSWYQQALGQGPQFIFQYYREEENGRGNFPPRFSGLQFPNYSSELNVNALELDDSALYLCASSLAGQGASGYTFGSGTRLTVV.

This rearrangement joins TRBV4-2 to TRBJ2-2; tentatively, D is TRBD2 (6 bases). Germline values: CDR1 LGHNA, CDR2 YNFKEQ. CDR3 length equals 16 residues. Deletions cut 3 bases from V and 1 base from J, with 12 bases between. CDR3 sequence (DNA): TGTGCCAGCAGCCATACGGGACTGGGGAACACCGGGGAGCTGTTTTTT. Protein sequence: CASSHTGLGNTGELFF.

The chain joins TRBV6-1 to TRBJ1-6; 10 bases match TRBD1. The CDR3 spans 15 residues. V dropped 6 bases and J dropped 7; count of bases not matched to a gene: 6. Germline V gene data show CDR1 as MNHNS and CDR2 as SASEGT. The CDR3 sequence: CASRGQGQGNSPLHF. The CDR3 region has the DNA TGTGCCAGCAGGGGGCAGGGACAGGGGAATTCACCCCTCCACTTT.

V and J are TRBV15 and TRBJ1-4; the match to TRBD1 covers 8 bases. V shed 0 bases, J shed 5 bases, and the junction held 11 bases outside the gene matches. The CDR3 is 18 residues long. CDR1 and CDR2 from the germline V gene are LNHNV and YYDKDF (reference sequence). In DNA, the CDR3 is TGTGCCACCAGCAGAGAACTGGAGACAGGGGTTATAAATGAAAAACTGTTTTTT. Protein: CATSRELETGVINEKLFF.

This clone has a single count. The chain has TRBV9 and TRBJ1-2; 8 positions agree with TRBD1. Per germline, CDR1 SGDLS and CDR2 YYNGEE. The CDR3 sequence is 16 residues long. V was pared by 0 bases and J by 7 bases, with 11 bases of the junction left unmatched. CDR3 sequence reads: CASSVAGQGAGFGYTF. As DNA, the CDR3 is TGTGCCAGCAGCGTAGCTGGGCAGGGGGCTGGGTTTGGCTACACCTTC.

This clone was observed a few times. V gene TRBV11-2 combines with J gene TRBJ1-6, with a weak D call TRBD1 (5 bases). Per germline, CDR1 SGHAT and CDR2 FQNNGV. CDR3 length: 16 residues. V was clipped by 5 bases and J by 3 bases, with 14 bases between them. The CDR3 reads CASSLDGGIYNSPLHF. The CDR3 nucleotides are TGTGCCAGCAGCCTGGATGGGGGGATCTATAATTCACCCCTCCACTTT.

This clone was seen a handful of times. The gene calls are TRBV4-1 and TRBJ1-2; maybe TRBD1 (6 bases). This CDR3 is built from 16 residues. Trimming left V 6 bases short and J 4 bases short, with 21 bases between. Germline CDR1 reads MGHRA; CDR2 reads YSYEKL. The CDR3 spells CASRRQIDRSAYGYTF. The CDR3 coding sequence is TGCGCCAGCAGACGACAGATTGACAGGTCTGCCTATGGCTACACCTTC.

This rearrangement joins TRBV9 to TRBJ2-4; no clear D. The germline gives CDR1 SGDLS, CDR2 YYNGEE. The length of the CDR3 is 17 residues. The V end lost 0 bases, the J end lost 0 bases, and 13 bases lay between the germline ends. CDR3: CASSVGLPGEAKNIQYF. In DNA form, the CDR3 reads TGTGCCAGCAGCGTAGGCCTCCCCGGTGAAGCCAAAAACATTCAGTACTTC.

The V and J genes are TRBV5-1 and TRBJ1-6, with 9 positions matching TRBD1. The junction had 7 bases not matched to a gene; V was cut back by 3 bases and J by 9 bases. The CDR3 extends over 15 amino acids. Germline CDR1 and CDR2: SGHRS and YFSETQ. CDR3 DNA: TGCGCCAGCAGCTACAAGGACAGGGGAAGTTCACCCCTCCACTTT. Residues: CASSYKDRGSSPLHF.

CDR3 nucleotides: TGTGCCATCAGCCCAAAGGACAGGGAAGAGACCCAGTACTTC. Translation gives CAISPKDREETQYF. The rearrangement uses TRBV10-3 and TRBJ2-5; 8 bases fit TRBD1. CDR3 size: 14 residues. CDR1 is ENHRY and CDR2 is SYGVKD in the germline V gene. Losses at the gene ends were 6 bases for V and 3 bases for J; bases not matched to a gene: 6.

The J gene is TRBJ2-7, the V gene TRBV9; the match to TRBD2 covers 7 bases. Per germline, CDR1 SGDLS and CDR2 YYNGEE. The CDR3 is made up of 14 amino acids. J lost 3 bases, V lost 0 bases, and 3 bases had no gene match. The CDR3 loop is CASSVGGGLYEQYF. As DNA, the CDR3 is TGTGCCAGCAGCGTAGGGGGGGGTCTCTACGAGCAGTACTTC.

This chain links TRBV5-1 with TRBJ1-6; 8 nucleotides line up with TRBD1. The CDR3 covers 16 residues. Germline loops: CDR1 SGHRS, CDR2 YFSETQ. V lost 4 bases to trimming and J lost 7 bases; unmatched junction nucleotides: 10. CDR3 residues: CASSPETGAGNSPLHF. The CDR3 nucleotides read TGCGCCAGCAGCCCTGAGACAGGGGCGGGGAATTCACCCCTCCACTTT.

Only a few counts were recorded for this clone. The chain employs TRBV30 and TRBJ1-2, with 7 nucleotides matching TRBD1. Germline V gives CDR1 GTSNPN, CDR2 SVGIG (reference sequence). The CDR3 is made up of 15 amino acids. With V trimmed by 4 bases and J by 4 bases, 12 bases remained unmatched. DNA of the CDR3: TGTGCCTGGAAAACTAATTTTCAGGGGGGCTATGGCTACACCTTC. Protein: CAWKTNFQGGYGYTF.

This clone occurred a few times. The V and J genes are TRBV7-9 and TRBJ1-2; no firm D call. This CDR3 is 13 amino acids long. Between the trimmed V and J ends, which lost 1 base and 8 bases, there was a span of 11 bases. The germline V gene encodes CDR1 SEHNR and CDR2 FQNEAQ (reference sequence). The CDR3: CASSLEPGGGYTF. The CDR3 DNA sequence: TGTGCCAGCAGCTTAGAACCGGGAGGAGGCTACACCTTC.

This sequence joins TRBV18 and TRBJ2-7; 8 nucleotides agree with TRBD1. Per the germline V gene, CDR1 is KGHSH and CDR2 is LQKENI. CDR3 length equals 16 residues. Trimming cost V 6 bases and J 5 bases; bases outside gene matches: 15. CDR3 in DNA: TGTGCCAGCTCTCTCAAGGTGGGACAGGCCTTTCACGAGCAGTACTTC. It specifies CASSLKVGQAFHEQYF.

CDR3 coding DNA: TGTGCCAGCAGCCCAGGGGGCGCTGGCTACACCTTC. It encodes CASSPGGAGYTF. The rearrangement links TRBV2 to TRBJ1-2, with 8 bases that match TRBD1. The CDR3 contains 12 residues. The junction had 4 bases not matched to a gene; V was cut back by 6 bases and J by 7 bases. CDR1 is SNHLY, CDR2 FYNNEI, per germline.

This rearrangement joins TRBV5-4 to TRBJ1-2, with TRBD1 identical over 7 bases. The trim removed 3 bases at V and 3 bases at J, leaving 14 bases unmatched. Per the germline V gene, CDR1 is SGHNT and CDR2 is YYREEE (reference sequence). This CDR3 has 17 amino acids. The CDR3 bases are TGTGCCAGCAGCTCCTCTAGAGACAGGGCGCTATACTATGGCTACACCTTC. Amino acid sequence: CASSSSRDRALYYGYTF.